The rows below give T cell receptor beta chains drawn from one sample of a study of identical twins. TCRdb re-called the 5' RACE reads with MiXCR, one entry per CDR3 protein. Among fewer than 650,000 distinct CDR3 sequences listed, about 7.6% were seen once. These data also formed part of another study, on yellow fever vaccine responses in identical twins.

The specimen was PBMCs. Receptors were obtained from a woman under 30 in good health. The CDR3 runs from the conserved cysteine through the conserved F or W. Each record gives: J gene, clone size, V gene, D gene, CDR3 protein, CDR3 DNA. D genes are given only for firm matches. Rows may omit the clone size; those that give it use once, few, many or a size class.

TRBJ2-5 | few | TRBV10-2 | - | CASTPKGETQYF | TGCGCCAGCACTCCGAAAGGAGAGACCCAGTACTTC
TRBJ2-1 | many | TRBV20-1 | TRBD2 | CSAARTSVAGSDEQFF | TGCAGTGCCGCGAGGACTAGCGTTGCTGGTTCGGATGAGCAGTTCTTC
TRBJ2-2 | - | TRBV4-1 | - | CASSQVRLYTGELFF | TGCGCCAGCAGCCAAGTCCGACTGTACACCGGGGAGCTGTTTTTT
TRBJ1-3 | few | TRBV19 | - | CASTAGFGNTIYF | TGTGCCAGTACGGCGGGTTTTGGAAACACCATATATTTT
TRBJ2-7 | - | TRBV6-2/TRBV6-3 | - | CANSYSPAMTYEQYF | TGTGCCAACAGTTACTCTCCGGCCATGACCTACGAGCAGTACTTC
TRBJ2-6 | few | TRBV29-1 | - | CSAFPGALSSGANVLTF | TGCAGCGCCTTCCCAGGGGCGCTCTCCTCTGGGGCCAACGTCCTGACTTTC
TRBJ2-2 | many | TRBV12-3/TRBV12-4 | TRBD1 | CASSPITGGSNTGELFF | TGTGCCAGCAGTCCAATAACAGGGGGCAGTAACACCGGGGAGCTGTTTTTT
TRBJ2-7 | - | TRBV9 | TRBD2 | CASSVDPSGGVHEQYF | TGTGCCAGCAGCGTAGACCCTAGCGGGGGAGTCCACGAGCAGTACTTC
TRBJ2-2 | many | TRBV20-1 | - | CSAGAMERNTGELFF | TGCAGTGCGGGAGCGATGGAACGGAACACCGGGGAGCTGTTTTTT
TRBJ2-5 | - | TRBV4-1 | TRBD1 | CASSQDGQGVHETQYF | TGCGCCAGCAGCCAAGATGGCCAGGGGGTTCACGAGACCCAGTACTTC
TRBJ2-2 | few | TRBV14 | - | CASSQVRPGELFF | TGTGCCAGCAGCCAAGTGCGACCGGGGGAGCTGTTTTTT
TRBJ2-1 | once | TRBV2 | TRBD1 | CASRVIQGAMNEQFF | TGTGCCAGCAGAGTCATACAGGGGGCCATGAATGAGCAGTTCTTC
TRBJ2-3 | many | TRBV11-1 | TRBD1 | CASSFQGQALSSTDTQYF | TGTGCCAGCAGCTTCCAGGGACAGGCCCTATCTAGCACAGATACGCAGTATTTT
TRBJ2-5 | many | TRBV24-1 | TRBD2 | CATSELAGNQETQYF | TGTGCCACCAGTGAATTAGCGGGGAACCAAGAGACCCAGTACTTC
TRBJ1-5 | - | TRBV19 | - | CASSIGPQTINQPQHF | TGTGCCAGTAGTATAGGTCCGCAGACAATCAATCAGCCCCAGCATTTT
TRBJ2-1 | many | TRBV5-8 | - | CASSFIGYNEQFF | TGTGCCAGCAGCTTCATTGGGTACAATGAGCAGTTCTTC
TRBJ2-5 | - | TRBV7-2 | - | CASSLILQETQYF | TGTGCCAGCAGCTTAATACTCCAAGAGACCCAGTACTTC
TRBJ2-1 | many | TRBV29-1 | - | CSVGPGLQNEQFF | TGCAGCGTTGGCCCGGGACTGCAAAATGAGCAGTTCTTC
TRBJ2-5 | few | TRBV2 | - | CASREDNFQETQYF | TGTGCCAGCAGAGAAGACAATTTTCAAGAGACCCAGTACTTC
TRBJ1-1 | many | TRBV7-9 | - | CASRDTNTEAFF | TGTGCCAGCAGAGATACTAACACTGAAGCTTTCTTT
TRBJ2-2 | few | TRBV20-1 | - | CSAPWFGGELFF | TGCAGTGCTCCTTGGTTCGGCGGGGAGCTGTTTTTT
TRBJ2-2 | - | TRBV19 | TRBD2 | CASSISLAVNTGELFF | TGTGCCAGTAGTATTTCACTAGCGGTAAACACCGGGGAGCTGTTTTTT
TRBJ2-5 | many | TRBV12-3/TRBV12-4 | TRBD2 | CASSAQSLAEETQYF | TGTGCCAGCAGCGCGCAATCACTAGCGGAAGAGACCCAGTACTTC